A selection of T cell receptor beta chains follows, all from one sample in a study of T cell responses to AZD1222 COVID-19 vaccine. Data came from immunoSEQ multiplex PCR; TCRdb stores just in-frame clones and leaves some out. Of approximately 150,000 clones listed, approximately 94% are singletons. Here the sequenced sample was peripheral blood, taken on day 0 of AZD1222 vaccination. The receptor source for this set is an adult in good health. CDR3s include the opening cysteine and the closing phenylalanine or tryptophan. D genes are given only for firm matches. The size entry is marked missing in some rows and otherwise reads once, few, many or a size class.

d_call clone_size j_call v_call cdr3_length cdr3_aa cdr3_nt
NA NA TRBJ1-5 TRBV21-1 15 CASSVTGWRNQPQHF TGTGCCAGCAGCGTGACAGGGTGGCGCAATCAGCCCCAGCATTTT
NA NA TRBJ1-2 TRBV19 14 CASSIEAREAGYTF TGTGCCAGTAGTATAGAGGCTAGGGAGGCTGGCTACACCTTC
TRBD2 NA TRBJ2-1 TRBV9 15 CASSVLAGLGNEQFF TGTGCCAGCAGCGTTCTAGCGGGATTGGGGAATGAGCAGTTCTTC
TRBD1 NA TRBJ1-2 TRBV5-6 14 CASRRTGVNYGYTF TGTGCCAGCAGGAGGACAGGGGTTAACTATGGCTACACCTTC
TRBD2 NA TRBJ2-1 TRBV5-8 15 CASSFGRVPGDEQFF TGTGCCAGCAGCTTCGGGAGGGTCCCAGGGGATGAGCAGTTCTTC
NA NA TRBJ2-6 TRBV6-5 12 CASSSGANVLTF TGTGCCAGCAGCTCTGGGGCCAACGTCCTGACTTTC
NA NA TRBJ1-5 TRBV15 15 CATSRAANGNQPQHF TGTGCCACCAGCAGAGCAGCGAACGGCAATCAGCCCCAGCATTTT
TRBD1 once TRBJ1-4 TRBV5-1 15 CASSLGQGGNEKLFF TGCGCCAGCAGCCTTGGACAGGGGGGAAATGAAAAACTGTTTTTT
NA once TRBJ1-1 TRBV24-1 13 CATRAAGNTEAFF TGTGCCACCCGGGCAGCGGGGAACACTGAAGCTTTCTTT
TRBD1 few TRBJ1-4 TRBV5-1 14 CASSKTGWGEKLFF TGCGCCAGCAGCAAGACAGGGTGGGGTGAAAAACTGTTTTTT
TRBD1 NA TRBJ1-6 TRBV27 16 CASSRQGGIYNSPLHF TGTGCCAGCAGCCGACAGGGGGGGATTTATAATTCACCCCTCCACTTT
NA NA TRBJ2-1 TRBV7-2 13 CASSLKRRNEQFF TGTGCCAGCAGCTTAAAAAGACGAAATGAGCAGTTCTTC
TRBD1 NA TRBJ2-3 TRBV4-1 20 CASSQVSRRTFRGPGNTQYF TGCGCCAGCAGCCAAGTCAGCCGGCGGACCTTCAGGGGGCCTGGCAATACGCAGTATTTT